This section outlines one T cell receptor beta chain sequence together with its context. These data come from a study of T cells after yellow fever vaccination. Notes on the study in general: The sorted memory subsets sampled on day 0 contained almost no detectable vaccine-responding clonotypes.

MiXCR, applied by TCRdb to the 5' RACE reads, yields one record per CDR3 protein. The sample holds about 50,000 distinct CDR3 sequences; 4.5% to 6% are singletons and the top ten take 25% to 40%. Germline V gene data show CDR1 as SQVTM and CDR2 as ANQGSEA. The CDR3 covers 12 residues. Trimming took 7 bases from V and 5 from J, leaving 14 bases between them. The chain couples TRBV29-1 to TRBJ2-5; D is tentatively TRBD1 or TRBD2 (6 bases each). The source is a man between 18 and 29 years old who received the YFV17D yellow fever vaccine. The specimen was PBMCs, either bulk or a sorted T-cell subset (CD4+, CD8+, memory, or dextramer-sorted; not recorded which), collected on the day of the yellow fever booster vaccination. The CDR3 nucleotides read TGCAGCGGTTTGGGGGGCGAGGAGACCCAGTACTTC. Translation: CSGLGGEETQYF.